This T cell receptor beta chain was sequenced during a study of blood T cell repertoires in COVID-19. Study overall: PBMCs, B-cell-depleted T cells, or T cells were the source of the cDNA or gDNA that made up the material.

Authors' data handling: The assay estimated nucleated cells by amplifying reference gene primers. Measured with immunoSEQ multiplex PCR; TCRdb has only the in-frame clones, and not every one. V and J calls and clone size are as listed in that table; D and trimming were resolved from the DNA. There are 55,000 to 75,000 clones in the sample; about 86% occur only once, and roughly 4% lies in the top ten. CDR1 is SGHKS, CDR2 YYEKEE, per germline (reference sequence). Deletions cut 2 bases from V and 0 bases from J, with 9 bases between. This CDR3 has 15 residues. This TCR came from a man aged 45-60 years with acute or convalescent COVID-19. The gene calls are TRBV5-5 and TRBJ1-5, with a weak D call TRBD1 (6 bases). Input material: peripheral blood. The CDR3 DNA reads as TGTGCCAGCAGCTTAGGGGGTTATAGCAATCAGCCCCAGCATTTT. It codes for CASSLGGYSNQPQHF. Drawing the rest from reference TRBV5-5 and TRBJ1-5, the complete variable domain is DAGVTQSPTHLIKTRGQQVTLRCSPISGHKSVSWYQQVLGQGPQFIFQYYEKEERGRGNFPDRFSARQFPNYSSELNVNALLLGDSALYLCASSLGGYSNQPQHFGDGTRLSIL.